This section outlines one T cell receptor (beta chain) sequence together with its context. The antigen remains unidentified. Around day 10 of culture, CD4+ T cells were separated out. This record comes from a study of vaccination effects on CD4 cells after COVID-19. On the study more broadly: Viral peptide pools were used in the ViraFEST assay to expand antigen-specific CD4+ T cells, and sequencing came afterward.

Using immunoSEQ multiplex PCR, the repertoire was profiled, and TCRdb retains in-frame clones only, with some absent. Here the sample spans 50,000 to 75,000 clones, more than 60% being singletons. This TCR was sampled from a human donor who had a prior SARS-CoV-2 infection. The source was CD4+ T cells from PBMCs cultured without peptide, collected before COVID-19 vaccination.

In nucleotides, the CDR3 is TGTGCCAGCAGTTTATTGAGGAACACTGAAGCTTTCTTT. Translating gives CASSLLRNTEAFF. The gene calls are TRBV12-3 or TRBV12-4 and TRBJ1-1, with D uncertain. The CDR3 is 13 amino acids. Trimming cost V 2 bases and J 1 base, with 5 bases left between them.